What follows are 30 T cell receptor beta chains derived from one specimen sequenced in a study of regulatory T cells in long-lasting Graves disease. Indicated time point: persistent/refractory GD, antithyroid drugs over 5 years with positive TRAb. PBMCs provided the RNA from which the TCR library was made. For TCR beta, libraries came from iRepertoire HTBI primers and Arm-PCR of CDR3 regions. TCRdb called the multiplex PCR reads again in MiXCR, with one record for every CDR3 protein. The repertoire includes over 350,000 distinct CDR3 sequences, less than 25% of them detected once, and less than 25% sits in the top ten. The source was peripheral blood mononuclear cells (PBMCs), collected when the disease was refractory, from a patient treated with antithyroid drugs. Every receptor here comes from a female donor with Graves disease.

A remark on this clonotype: This clone may be a read error of a much larger clone one base away. The CDR3 reads CASSGVYEQYF. CDR3 DNA: TGTGCCAGCAGTGGGGTCTACGAGCAGTACTTC. The chain combines TRBV19 with TRBJ2-7; D call uncertain. V was trimmed by 9 bases and J by 3 bases, leaving 9 bases between them. CDR1 is LNHDA and CDR2 is SQIVND in the germline V gene (reference sequence). The CDR3 has 11 amino acids.

This chain links TRBV20-1 with TRBJ2-3; TRBD1 is a possible D gene (6 bases). CDR1 is DFQATT and CDR2 is SNEGSKA in the germline V gene (reference sequence). This CDR3 has 16 amino acids. V lost 7 bases and J lost 2, with 22 bases in between. The CDR3 protein is CSDSSPGTTTTDTQYF. The CDR3 nucleotides read TGCAGTGATTCCAGTCCCGGGACAACGACCACAGATACGCAGTATTTT.

There are many counts of this clonotype. The chain carries TRBV12-3 or TRBV12-4 and TRBJ1-2; tentative D call: TRBD1 (5 bases). Trimming left V 2 bases short and J 8 bases short, with 12 bases between. This CDR3 is 13 amino acids long. The chain's CDR3 is CASSLQIGDGYTF. CDR3 sequence (DNA): TGTGCCAGCAGTTTACAGATCGGGGACGGCTACACCTTC.

Of note for this clonotype: A junction boundary mismatches the germline segment, possibly from a read error. The chain links TRBV28 to TRBJ1-1, with D uncertain. This CDR3 spans 16 amino acids. The germline V gene has CDR1 MDHEN and CDR2 SYDVKM. CDR3 amino acids: CASGLSDSLLNTEAFF. CDR3 sequence (DNA): TGTGCCAGCGGTTTATCCGACTCACTCTTGAACACTGAAGCTTTCTTT.

At least ten counts were recorded for this clonotype. The rearrangement joins TRBV7-2 to TRBJ1-3; perhaps TRBD1 as D (6 bases). Germline CDR1 is SGHTA and CDR2 is FQGNSA. The V and J ends lost 1 base and 0 bases respectively, with 19 bases between them. The CDR3 runs 19 residues. The CDR3 DNA reads as TGTGCCAGCAGCTTAGAGAAAACAGGGAAAACCTACTCTGGAAACACCATATATTTT. It codes for CASSLEKTGKTYSGNTIYF.

The table lists this clonotype with many counts. At one boundary the junction diverges from the germline segment, which might be a read error. V and J are TRBV7-2 and TRBJ2-5, with D perhaps TRBD2 (5 bases). The CDR3 extends over 13 amino acids. Germline CDR1 and CDR2: SGHTA and FQGNSA. The CDR3 DNA sequence: TGTGCCAGCAGCCTAGCTGGGTGGGAGACCCAGTACTTC. Protein product: CASSLAGWETQYF. Using reference TRBV7-2 and TRBJ2-5 for the parts outside the CDR3, the full variable domain is GAGVSQSPSNKVTEKGKDVELRCDPISGHTALYWYRQSLGQGLEFLIYFQGNSAPDKSGLPSDRFSAERTGGSVSTLTIQRTQQEDSAVYLCASSLAGWETQYFGPGTRLLVL.

The chain joins TRBV6-1 to TRBJ2-5; the match to TRBD2 covers 9 bases. The CDR3 runs to 16 residues. The J segment lost 5 bases and the V segment lost 2 bases, leaving 9 bases of the junction unmatched. The germline CDR1 and CDR2 sequences are MNHNS and SASEGT. The CDR3: CASSELAGVLVETQYF. CDR3 nucleotides: TGTGCCAGCAGTGAATTAGCGGGAGTATTAGTGGAGACCCAGTACTTC.

This clonotype appeared a few times. The V gene is TRBV6-2 or TRBV6-3, the J gene TRBJ2-7; 8 nucleotides agree with TRBD1. J was trimmed by 6 bases and V by 2 bases; bases with no gene match: 6. The CDR3 has 14 residues. Germline lookup yields CDR1 MNHEY and CDR2 SVGEGT. The DNA of the CDR3 is TGTGCCAGCAGTTACGGGACAGGAGGTTCCGAGCAGTACTTC. This gives the protein CASSYGTGGSEQYF.

In this sample, this clonotype turned up many times. This rearrangement joins TRBV3-1 to TRBJ2-5; 10 bases are a match to TRBD1. Unmatched junction bases numbered 4, after V lost 3 bases and J lost 6 bases. This CDR3 spans 14 amino acids. CDR1 and CDR2 from the germline V gene are LGHDT and YNNKEL (reference sequence). The DNA for the CDR3 is TGTGCCAGCAGCCAGGGGACAGGGGCTAAGACCCAGTACTTC. Translating it yields CASSQGTGAKTQYF.

The J gene is TRBJ1-1, the V gene TRBV29-1, with a possible D match to TRBD1 (5 bases). V was clipped by 7 bases and J by 4 bases, with 19 bases between them. Germline CDR1 reads SQVTM; CDR2 reads ANQGSEA. The CDR3 sequence is 14 residues long. In DNA form, the CDR3 reads TGCAGCGGAAGGGCAGGGCTCCCTGGCACTGAAGCTTTCTTT. Translating gives CSGRAGLPGTEAFF.

The rearrangement joins TRBV29-1 to TRBJ1-2; D gene unclear. CDR1 and CDR2 from the germline V gene are SQVTM and ANQGSEA. Trimming took off 2 bases at V and 8 bases at J, with 12 bases between the two ends. The CDR3 loop spans 12 amino acids. The CDR3 nucleotides are TGCAGCGTTGAAACAGCGGCTGGGGGCTACACCTTC. It codes for CSVETAAGGYTF.

This clonotype appeared a few times. This chain links TRBV6-1 with TRBJ1-5; D is possibly TRBD1 (6 bases). Trimming removed 7 bases from V and 3 bases from J, with 10 bases in between. CDR1 MNHNS and CDR2 SASEGT come from the germline V gene. The CDR3 has 13 residues. CDR3 in amino acids: CASKDRFNQPQHF. CDR3 bases: TGTGCCAGCAAGGACAGATTCAATCAGCCCCAGCATTTT.

This clonotype has ten or more counts. The chain links TRBV28 to TRBJ1-2; TRBD1 matches at 7 bases. Germline CDR1 MDHEN, CDR2 SYDVKM. This CDR3 is 14 amino acids long. V shed 5 bases, J shed 8 bases, and the junction held 11 bases outside the gene matches. The CDR3 region is CASSQTGIGVGYTF. As DNA, the CDR3 is TGTGCCAGCAGTCAGACAGGGATTGGTGTGGGCTACACCTTC.

In its sample, this clonotype was seen a few times. This chain links TRBV20-1 with TRBJ1-3; D remains unclear. The CDR3 has 14 residues. Germline V gene lookup returns CDR1 DFQATT and CDR2 SNEGSKA (reference sequence). Trimming stripped 0 bases from V and 0 bases from J, with 6 bases between. CDR3 residues: CSAREGLSGNTIYF. The CDR3 nucleotides are TGCAGTGCTAGAGAGGGTCTCTCTGGAAACACCATATATTTT.

The rearrangement joins TRBV19 to TRBJ1-5, with D hard to call. CDR1 and CDR2 from the germline V gene are LNHDA and SQIVND (reference sequence). The CDR3 is made up of 12 amino acids. V lost 3 bases to trimming and J lost 5 bases, with 5 bases between them. CDR3 protein: CASSISYQPQHF. The DNA for the CDR3 is TGTGCCAGTAGTATCAGTTATCAGCCCCAGCATTTT. The whole variable domain, filled in from reference TRBV19 and TRBJ1-5, reads DGGITQSPKYLFRKEGQNVTLSCEQNLNHDAMYWYRQDPGQGLRLIYYSQIVNDFQKGDIAEGYSVSREKKESFPLTVTSAQKNPTAFYLCASSISYQPQHFGDGTRLSIL.

The chain is built from TRBV29-1 and TRBJ2-1, with D perhaps assigned TRBD1 or TRBD2 (6 bases each). V shed 5 bases and J shed 3 bases, with 11 bases lying between them. The V gene's germline CDR1 is SQVTM and CDR2 ANQGSEA. The CDR3 length is 13 residues. CDR3 protein: CSVHGGGYNEQFF. DNA for the CDR3: TGCAGCGTTCACGGAGGGGGCTACAATGAGCAGTTCTTC.

V and J are TRBV6-2 or TRBV6-3 and TRBJ2-1; D might be TRBD1 (7 bases). V lost 6 bases, J lost 12 bases, and 15 bases lay in between. The CDR3 totals 12 residues. Germline loops: CDR1 MNHEY, CDR2 SVGEGT. The CDR3 loop is CASSGGGNRQFF. The CDR3 nucleotides are TGTGCCAGCAGCGGAGGGGGCAATAGGCAGTTCTTC.

This clonotype was observed many times. The rearrangement uses TRBV20-1 and TRBJ1-6; 9 bases agree with TRBD1. The CDR3 contains 14 residues. Trimming removed 3 bases from V and 7 bases from J; junction bases left unmatched: 4. Germline V CDR1 and CDR2: DFQATT, SNEGSKA (reference sequence). CDR3 nucleotide sequence: TGCAGTGCTAGGTGGACAGGGGAAAATTCACCCCTCCACTTT. Amino acids: CSARWTGENSPLHF.

This clonotype has a handful of counts. This chain connects TRBV20-1 to TRBJ1-5; no reliable D call. Germline V CDR1 and CDR2: DFQATT, SNEGSKA (reference sequence). The CDR3 length is 11 residues. Trimming removed 2 bases from V and 11 bases from J, with 10 bases in between. In DNA form, the CDR3 reads TGCAGTGCTAGATATCTCCGGGCCCAGCATTTT. It translates to CSARYLRAQHF.

In regard to this clonotype: A single base separates this from a much larger clone, so it may be a read error. This sequence joins TRBV7-2 and TRBJ1-1; D ambiguous. V was shortened by 2 bases and J by 0 bases, with 7 bases between the two germline ends. In germline, CDR1 is SGHTA, CDR2 FQGNSA. The CDR3 extends over 14 amino acids. CDR3 DNA: TGTGCCAGCAGCTTATACGGCTTGAACACTGAAGCTTTCTTT. Residues: CASSLYGLNTEAFF.

The chain recombines TRBV14 with TRBJ2-3, with 7 bases lining up with TRBD1. Unmatched junction bases numbered 4, after V lost 1 base and J lost 0 bases. CDR1 is SGHDN and CDR2 is FVKESK in the germline V gene. The CDR3 consists of 16 residues. The CDR3 DNA reads TGTGCCAGCAGCCAAGTAACAGGGGCTAGCACAGATACGCAGTATTTT. It yields the protein CASSQVTGASTDTQYF.

This clonotype was picked up many times. The chain is built from TRBV12-3 or TRBV12-4 and TRBJ2-3, with D uncertain. Trimming took off 3 bases at V and 2 bases at J, with 12 bases between the two ends. The CDR3 extends over 15 amino acids. CDR3 residues: CASSLPTPSTDTQYF. CDR3 nucleotide sequence: TGTGCCAGCAGTTTGCCCACCCCTTCCACAGATACGCAGTATTTT.

This chain joins TRBV28 and TRBJ2-1, with D unresolved. The germline V and J ends were trimmed by 6 bases and 10 bases, with 7 bases remaining between them. This CDR3 comprises 10 residues. Germline CDR1 reads MDHEN; CDR2 reads SYDVKM. CDR3 DNA: TGTGCCAGCAGGGGAAAAGAGCAGTTCTTC. Translating it yields CASRGKEQFF.

To note about this clonotype: A much more abundant neighbour one base away suggests this may be a read error. The gene calls are TRBV2 and TRBJ2-1, with D unclear. The CDR3 spans 10 residues. Germline V gene lookup returns CDR1 SNHLY and CDR2 FYNNEI. The DNA of the CDR3 is TGTGCCAGCAGAACGGAGACCCGGTACTTC. The encoded protein is CASRTETRYF. The full variable domain, rest sourced from reference TRBV2 and TRBJ2-1, is EPEVTQTPSHQVTQMGQEVILRCVPISNHLYFYWYRQILGQKVEFLVSFYNNEISEKSEIFDDQFSVERPDGSNFTLKIRSTKLEDSAMYFCASRTETRYFGPGTRLTVL.

This clonotype was counted at least ten times. This sequence joins TRBV27 and TRBJ2-7; tentative D call: TRBD2 (6 bases). Trimming cost V 5 bases and J 3 bases, with 17 bases left between them. The CDR3 loop spans 15 amino acids. Germline loops: CDR1 MNHEY, CDR2 SMNVEV (reference sequence). The DNA of the CDR3 is TGTGCCAGCAGTCTCGGGCGGGGCAGGGACTACGAGCAGTACTTC. This sequence encodes CASSLGRGRDYEQYF.

Only one count was recorded for this clonotype. One base away lies a much larger clone, so this may be a sequencing read error. Here the CDR3 omits its conserved ending phenylalanine or tryptophan, so a read error is the likely source. The chain couples TRBV12-3 or TRBV12-4 to TRBJ1-3; no definite D call. The CDR3 runs to 16 residues. Trimming cost V 4 bases and J 3 bases, with 16 bases left between them. The CDR3 DNA reads TGTGCCAGCAGTTCCCGATTTGGAGGGTTTGGAAACACCATATATCTT. Its protein product is CASSSRFGGFGNTIYL.

This clonotype was seen more than once but under ten times. The V gene is TRBV7-9, the J gene TRBJ2-5; TRBD1 or TRBD2 may be the D gene (5 bases each). The V gene lost 0 bases and the J gene lost 5 bases, with 10 bases spanning the gap. The V gene's germline CDR1 is SEHNR and CDR2 FQNEAQ (reference sequence). CDR3 length: 14 residues. CDR3 in DNA: TGTGCCAGCAGCTTAGCTGCAGGGACGGAGACCCAGTACTTC. It yields the protein CASSLAAGTETQYF. Full variable domain (missing parts from reference TRBV7-9 and TRBJ2-5): DTGVSQNPRHKITKRGQNVTFRCDPISEHNRLYWYRQTLGQGPEFLTYFQNEAQLEKSRLLSDRFSAERPKGSFSTLEIQRTEQGDSAMYLCASSLAAGTETQYFGPGTRLLVL.

This clonotype was seen many times. V is TRBV12-3 or TRBV12-4 and J is TRBJ1-6, with 7 nucleotides matching TRBD1. This CDR3 contains 14 residues. Trimming at V came to 3 bases and at J to 9 bases, leaving 5 bases not matched to a gene. The CDR3 region has the DNA TGTGCCAGCAGTTTGGGGACAGAAGGTTCACCCCTCCACTTT. Translating gives CASSLGTEGSPLHF.

In this sample, this clonotype turned up many times. The rearrangement joins TRBV7-2 to TRBJ2-7, with 11 positions matching TRBD2. CDR1 and CDR2 (germline): SGHTA, FQGNSA. With V trimmed by 4 bases and J by 6 bases, 5 bases remained unmatched. This CDR3 is 14 amino acids long. CDR3 in DNA: TGTGCCAGCAGCTCTACTAGCGGGAGTCGCGAGCAGTACTTC. Translation gives CASSSTSGSREQYF.

This clonotype came up a few times. V is TRBV7-9 and J is TRBJ2-6; D is undetermined. CDR1 is SEHNR, CDR2 FQNEAQ, per germline (reference sequence). V gave up 4 bases and J gave up 6 bases, with 4 bases separating them. The CDR3 covers 12 residues. As DNA, the CDR3 is TGTGCCAGCAGCTCCCAGGCCAACGTCCTGACTTTC. This encodes CASSSQANVLTF.